This T cell receptor (beta chain) was identified during a study of CD8 T cells in ankylosing spondylitis. Findings and caveats of the study: Significant enrichment of disease-linked clones was reportedly seen in matched ankylosing spondylitis synovial fluid. Roughly eight highly homologous variants made up a TCR beta motif that seemed to typify ankylosing spondylitis blood. Disease-linked clones bore a CD8+ phenotype, appearing relatively rarely in peripheral blood.

As regards this clonotype: Its antigen is currently unknown.

MiXCR, applied by TCRdb to the 5' RACE reads, yields one record per CDR3 protein. The data hold roughly 170,000 distinct CDR3 sequences, with 9.8% observed a single time. The sequenced sample was blood, either unsorted or a sorted T cell fraction (not recorded which). This receptor was obtained from a female donor with ankylosing spondylitis or in good health (not recorded which).

The CDR3: CASSPYRGSGETQYF. As DNA, the CDR3 is TGTGCCAGCAGCCCCTACAGGGGTTCTGGGGAGACCCAGTACTTC. The genes are TRBV7-9 and TRBJ2-5; 7 bases are a match to TRBD1. Trimming removed 5 bases from V and 5 bases from J; junction bases left unmatched: 11. There are 15 residues in the CDR3. Germline CDR1 reads SEHNR; CDR2 reads FQNEAQ (reference sequence).